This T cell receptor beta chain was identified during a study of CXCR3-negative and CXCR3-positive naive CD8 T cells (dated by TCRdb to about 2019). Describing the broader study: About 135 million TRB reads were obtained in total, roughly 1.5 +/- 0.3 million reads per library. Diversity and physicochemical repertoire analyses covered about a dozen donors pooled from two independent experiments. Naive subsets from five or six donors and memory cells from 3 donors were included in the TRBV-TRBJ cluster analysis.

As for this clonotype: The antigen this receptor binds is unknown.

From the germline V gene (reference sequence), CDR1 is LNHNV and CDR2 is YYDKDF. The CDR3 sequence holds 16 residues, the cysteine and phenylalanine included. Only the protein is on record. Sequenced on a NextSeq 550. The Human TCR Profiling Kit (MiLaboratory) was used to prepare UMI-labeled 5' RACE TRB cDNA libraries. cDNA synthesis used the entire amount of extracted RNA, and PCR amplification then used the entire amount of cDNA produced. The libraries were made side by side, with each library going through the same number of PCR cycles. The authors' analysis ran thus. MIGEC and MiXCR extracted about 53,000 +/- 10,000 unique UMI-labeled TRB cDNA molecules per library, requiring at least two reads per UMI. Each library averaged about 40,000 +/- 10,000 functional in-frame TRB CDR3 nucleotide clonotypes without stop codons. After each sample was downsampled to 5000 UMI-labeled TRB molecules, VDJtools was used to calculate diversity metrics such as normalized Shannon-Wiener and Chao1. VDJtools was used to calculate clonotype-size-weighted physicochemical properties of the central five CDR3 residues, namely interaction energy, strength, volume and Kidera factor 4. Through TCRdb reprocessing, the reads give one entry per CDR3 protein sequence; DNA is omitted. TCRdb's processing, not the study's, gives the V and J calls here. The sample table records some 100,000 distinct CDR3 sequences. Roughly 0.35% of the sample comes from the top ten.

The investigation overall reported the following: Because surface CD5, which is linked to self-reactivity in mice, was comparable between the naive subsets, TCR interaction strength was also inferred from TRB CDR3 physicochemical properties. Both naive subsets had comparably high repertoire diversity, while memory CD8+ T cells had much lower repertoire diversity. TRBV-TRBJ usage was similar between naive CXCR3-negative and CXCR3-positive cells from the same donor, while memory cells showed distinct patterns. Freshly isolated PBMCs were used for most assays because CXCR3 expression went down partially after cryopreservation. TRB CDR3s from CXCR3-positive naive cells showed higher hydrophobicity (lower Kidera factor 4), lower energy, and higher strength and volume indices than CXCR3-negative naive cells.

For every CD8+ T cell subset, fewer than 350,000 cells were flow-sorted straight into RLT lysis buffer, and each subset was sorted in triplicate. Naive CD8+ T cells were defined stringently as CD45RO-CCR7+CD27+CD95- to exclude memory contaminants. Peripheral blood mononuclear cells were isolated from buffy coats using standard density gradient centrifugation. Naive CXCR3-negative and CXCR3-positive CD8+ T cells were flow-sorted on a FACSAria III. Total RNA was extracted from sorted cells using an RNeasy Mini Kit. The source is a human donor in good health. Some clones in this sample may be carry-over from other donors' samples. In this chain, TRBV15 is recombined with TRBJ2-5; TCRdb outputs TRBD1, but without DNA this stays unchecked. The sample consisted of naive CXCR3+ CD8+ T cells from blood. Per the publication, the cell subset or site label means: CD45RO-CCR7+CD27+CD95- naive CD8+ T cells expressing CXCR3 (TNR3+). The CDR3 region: CATRGQDEIYQETQYF.